The 28 T cell receptor beta chains presented below share a single source sample, sequenced in a study of T-cell memory formation after mild COVID-19. TCRdb used MiXCR to reprocess the 5' RACE reads, holding one entry per CDR3 protein. This table holds roughly 130,000 distinct CDR3 sequences, over 15% found once. Sequencing used PBMCs or a T cell subset sorted from them (not recorded which). These receptors came from a man between 18 and 35 years old who had mild COVID-19 (a few samples of this study predate the infection). Cell type and time point are not known.

This clonotype turned up a few times. The CDR3 nucleotides read TGCGCCAGCAGCCACCGGCGTTGGGACATTCAGTACTTC. Its protein product is CASSHRRWDIQYF. V gene TRBV4-3 combines with J gene TRBJ2-4; D unresolved. Germline CDR1 is LGHNA and CDR2 is YSLEER. Trimming left V 3 bases short and J 8 bases short, with 11 bases between. CDR3 size: 13 residues.

There are many counts of this clonotype. The CDR3 loop reads CASSRTTGVVTDTQYF. The CDR3 DNA is TGCGCCAGCAGCCGAACGACAGGGGTTGTGACAGATACGCAGTATTTT. The rearrangement joins TRBV5-1 to TRBJ2-3; TRBD1 matches 8 bases. The CDR3 sequence is 16 residues long. The V gene's germline CDR1 is SGHRS and CDR2 YFSETQ. J gave up 3 bases and V 4 bases, and 10 bases lay outside the gene matches. Looking up the rest from reference TRBV5-1 and TRBJ2-3 gives the full variable domain: KAGVTQTPRYLIKTRGQQVTLSCSPISGHRSVSWYQQTPGQGLQFLFEYFSETQRNKGNFPGRFSGRQFSNSRSEMNVSTLELGDSALYLCASSRTTGVVTDTQYFGPGTRLTVL.

The chain links TRBV5-1 to TRBJ2-7, with D possibly matching TRBD1 (6 bases). CDR3 length equals 13 residues. Germline CDR1 reads SGHRS; CDR2 reads YFSETQ. Trimming shortened V by 5 bases and J by 3 bases, and 12 bases separated the two germline ends. The CDR3 DNA is TGCGCCAGCAGTGTGACAGGAGGCTACGAGCAGTACGTC. Residues: CASSVTGGYEQYV.

This chain joins TRBV20-1 and TRBJ2-3; 10 nucleotides align to TRBD2. Germline loops: CDR1 DFQATT, CDR2 SNEGSKA (reference sequence). V was pared by 5 bases and J by 3 bases, with 8 bases of the junction left unmatched. CDR3 length: 15 amino acids. Here the CDR3 reads CSAQLLAGSTDTQYF. The CDR3 coding sequence is TGCAGTGCTCAGCTACTAGCGGGGTCGACAGATACGCAGTATTTT.

CDR3 loop: CASSPGSGRVYEQYV. The CDR3 coding sequence is TGTGCCAGCTCACCGGGCTCAGGGAGAGTCTACGAGCAGTACGTC. The chain combines TRBV18 with TRBJ2-7; D tentatively reads TRBD1 or TRBD2 (5 bases each). The CDR3 totals 15 residues. V was trimmed by 3 bases and J by 3 bases, leaving 15 bases between them. Germline lookup yields CDR1 KGHSH and CDR2 LQKENI.

The chain carries TRBV5-1 and TRBJ2-1; D is uncertain. The V gene lost 0 bases and the J gene lost 0 bases, with 4 bases spanning the gap. Germline assignment: CDR1 SGHRS and CDR2 YFSETQ. CDR3 length: 14 amino acids. CDR3 amino acids: CASSLGYSYNEQFF. The CDR3 DNA reads TGCGCCAGCAGCTTGGGCTACTCCTACAATGAGCAGTTCTTC.

This chain connects TRBV3-1 to TRBJ2-5, with TRBD2 matching over 10 bases. After removal of 3 bases from V and 5 bases from J, the junction contained 12 bases not matched to a gene. Germline CDR1 LGHDT, CDR2 YNNKEL (reference sequence). This CDR3 is 17 amino acids long. The CDR3 is CASSQLWSGGARETQYF. DNA of the CDR3: TGTGCCAGCAGCCAGTTGTGGAGCGGGGGGGCCCGGGAGACCCAGTACTTC.

This chain links TRBV6-5 with TRBJ2-7; D may correspond to TRBD1 or TRBD2 (6 bases each). The V gene's germline CDR1 is MNHEY and CDR2 SVGAGI. Between the trimmed V and J ends, which lost 10 bases and 4 bases, there was a span of 17 bases. This CDR3 has 13 residues. CDR3 coding DNA: TGTGCCACCAATCGGCAAGGGGGGTACGAGCAGTACTTC. Translated, it gives CATNRQGGYEQYF.

This CDR3 is CASSLLGDGNTEAFF. The CDR3, as DNA: TGTGCCAGCAGCTTATTGGGGGACGGGAACACTGAAGCTTTCTTT. V gene TRBV7-3 combines with J gene TRBJ1-1; a possible D gene is TRBD1 (5 bases). The V end lost 2 bases, the J end lost 1 base, and 11 bases lay between the germline ends. Germline V gene data show CDR1 as SGHTA and CDR2 as FQGTGA. The CDR3 is 15 residues long.

This clonotype was seen a handful of times. The chain uses TRBV11-2 and TRBJ2-7; D ambiguous. Per germline, CDR1 SGHAT and CDR2 FQNNGV. V gave up 2 bases and J gave up 7 bases, with 18 bases separating them. CDR3 size: 15 residues. This CDR3 is CASSLMVSSVSEQYV. The CDR3, as DNA: TGTGCCAGCAGCTTAATGGTGTCGTCGGTTTCAGAGCAGTACGTC.

CDR3 in amino acids: CASSQEGGLNTEAFF. CDR3 sequence (DNA): TGCGCCAGCAGCCAAGAGGGGGGCTTGAACACTGAAGCTTTCTTT. The V call is TRBV4-3, the J call TRBJ1-1, with D possibly matching TRBD1 (6 bases). The V gene's germline CDR1 is LGHNA and CDR2 YSLEER. Trimming stripped 0 bases from V and 0 bases from J, with 8 bases between. This CDR3 has 15 residues.

The V and J genes are TRBV5-6 and TRBJ1-4, with TRBD1 matching over 10 bases. The ends lost 3 bases at V and 5 bases at J; junction bases unmatched: 10. The germline V gene has CDR1 SGHDT and CDR2 YYEEEE. There are 17 residues in the CDR3. The CDR3 region is CASSSLLRTGGNEKLFF. The CDR3 DNA reads TGTGCCAGCAGCTCACTACTAAGGACAGGGGGAAATGAAAAACTGTTTTTT.

This clonotype was picked up a small number of times. The chain couples TRBV5-1 to TRBJ2-3; D remains ambiguous. CDR1 is SGHRS, CDR2 YFSETQ, per germline. Trimming cost V 5 bases and J 4 bases, with 11 bases left between them. The CDR3 covers 13 residues. The CDR3 region has the DNA TGCGCCAGCAGTTATTGGGGTTCAGATACGCAGTATTTT. Amino acids: CASSYWGSDTQYF.

This clonotype has more than one count but fewer than ten. The J gene is TRBJ2-2, the V gene TRBV3-1; 7 nucleotides align to TRBD1. The CDR3 is 15 residues long. V shed 1 base and J 3 bases; nucleotides not matched to a gene: 2. Germline loops: CDR1 LGHDT, CDR2 YNNKEL (reference sequence). As DNA, the CDR3 is TGTGCCAGCAGCCAAGGGACAGGAGACACCGGGGAGCTGTTTTTT. Its translation is CASSQGTGDTGELFF.

This clonotype was seen only a few times. This chain uses TRBV20-1 with TRBJ2-7; D might be TRBD1 (5 bases). CDR3 length: 12 amino acids. CDR1 and CDR2 (germline): DFQATT, SNEGSKA (reference sequence). V lost 2 bases and J lost 1, with 6 bases in between. The CDR3 is CSARPGSYEQYV. CDR3 in DNA: TGCAGTGCTAGACCAGGGTCCTACGAGCAGTACGTC.

This clonotype was counted only a few times. V is TRBV12-3 or TRBV12-4 and J is TRBJ1-2; D is unresolved. The germline V and J ends were trimmed by 5 bases and 1 base, with 8 bases remaining between them. This CDR3 is built from 13 residues. The CDR3: CASSENFNYGYTF. In DNA, the CDR3 is TGTGCCAGCAGTGAAAACTTTAACTATGGCTACACCTTC.

The chain couples TRBV10-3 to TRBJ1-1; D ambiguous. The CDR3 length is 13 residues. V was cut by 10 bases and J by 0 bases, with 12 bases left in between. Germline V gives CDR1 ENHRY, CDR2 SYGVKD. Here the CDR3 DNA reads TGTGCCACCTATAGGCGGGTGAACACTGAAGCTTTCTTT. It translates to CATYRRVNTEAFF.

This clonotype has a handful of counts. This chain joins TRBV4-1 and TRBJ2-1; possibly TRBD2 for D (5 bases). The germline gives CDR1 MGHRA, CDR2 YSYEKL. Trimming cost V 6 bases and J 6 bases, with 24 bases left between them. The length of the CDR3 is 17 residues. In DNA form, the CDR3 reads TGCGCCAGCAGTTTATTAGAGGGCCACACAATTTTCAATGAGCAGTTCTTC. It specifies CASSLLEGHTIFNEQFF.

This clonotype was seen more than once but under ten times. The chain has TRBV5-1 and TRBJ2-5; D is ambiguous. The germline gives CDR1 SGHRS, CDR2 YFSETQ. The V and J ends lost 4 bases and 6 bases respectively, with 16 bases between them. The CDR3 is 14 amino acids. The CDR3 coding sequence is TGCGCCAGCAGCATTAGGTCCCTAGGAAAGACCCAGTACTTC. This encodes CASSIRSLGKTQYF. The full variable domain, with the rest looked up from reference TRBV5-1 and TRBJ2-5, is KAGVTQTPRYLIKTRGQQVTLSCSPISGHRSVSWYQQTPGQGLQFLFEYFSETQRNKGNFPGRFSGRQFSNSRSEMNVSTLELGDSALYLCASSIRSLGKTQYFGPGTRLLVL.

This clonotype was detected ten times or more. The genes are TRBV20-1 and TRBJ2-5, with TRBD2 matching 8 bases. Trimming at V came to 3 bases and at J to 2 bases, leaving 8 bases not matched to a gene. Germline V gene lookup returns CDR1 DFQATT and CDR2 SNEGSKA (reference sequence). The CDR3 loop spans 15 amino acids. The CDR3 spells CSARGQAGGQETQYF. The DNA of the CDR3 is TGCAGTGCTAGGGGTCAGGCGGGGGGACAAGAGACCCAGTACTTC.

This clonotype was seen more than once but under ten times. V is TRBV6-6 and J is TRBJ2-7, with a tentative D call TRBD1 (5 bases). Trimming took off 7 bases at V and 2 bases at J, with 12 bases between the two ends. Germline lookup yields CDR1 MNHNY and CDR2 SVGAGI (reference sequence). The CDR3 is 13 residues long. CDR3 sequence reads: CASMGQRPYEQYV. The DNA of the CDR3 is TGTGCCAGCATGGGGCAGAGACCCTACGAGCAGTACGTC.

The chain recombines TRBV7-3 with TRBJ1-1; D unresolved. V was pared by 5 bases and J by 0 bases, with 7 bases between. Germline V gene lookup returns CDR1 SGHTA and CDR2 FQGTGA. There are 13 residues in the CDR3. The CDR3: CASSRNMNTEAFF. CDR3 bases: TGTGCCAGCAGCAGAAACATGAACACTGAAGCTTTCTTT.

This clonotype was seen a handful of times. Given the absence of the conserved phenylalanine or tryptophan at the CDR3 end, a read error is likely. V usage is TRBV7-3 and J usage is TRBJ2-5; tentatively, D is TRBD1 (6 bases). V lost 4 bases and J lost 5, with 14 bases in between. The CDR3 runs 14 residues. CDR1 and CDR2 from the germline V gene are SGHTA and FQGTGA. CDR3 DNA: TGTGCCAGCAGCTCTACAGGGATGAGGGAGACCCAGTACTTA. Translated: CASSSTGMRETQYL.

V and J are TRBV20-1 and TRBJ1-5, with unresolved D. There are 13 residues in the CDR3. V lost 3 bases and J 4 bases, leaving 10 bases between the germline ends. Germline loops: CDR1 DFQATT, CDR2 SNEGSKA (reference sequence). The CDR3 DNA follows: TGCAGTGCTAGTCCCGATTGGAATCAGCCCCAGCATTTT. Encoded protein: CSASPDWNQPQHF.

This clonotype was detected once. The rearrangement uses TRBV5-4 and TRBJ2-7, with 7 nucleotides matching TRBD1. The germline gives CDR1 SGHNT, CDR2 YYREEE (reference sequence). The CDR3 is 16 amino acids. The trim removed 3 bases at V and 2 bases at J, leaving 11 bases unmatched. DNA of the CDR3: TGTGCCAGCAGCTCCCCCGGGACAGTGAAGCCCTACGAGCAGTACTTC. It specifies CASSSPGTVKPYEQYF. Complete variable domain (other parts from reference TRBV5-4 and TRBJ2-7): ETGVTQSPTHLIKTRGQQVTLRCSSQSGHNTVSWYQQALGQGPQFIFQYYREEENGRGNFPPRFSGLQFPNYSSELNVNALELDDSALYLCASSSPGTVKPYEQYFGPGTRLTVT.

The V and J genes are TRBV7-2 and TRBJ2-1; 13 bases are shared with TRBD2. CDR1 and CDR2 (germline): SGHTA, FQGNSA. V was pared by 5 bases and J by 8 bases, with 12 bases of the junction left unmatched. The CDR3 covers 17 residues. The CDR3 reads CASSPSPTSGGAYEQFF. The CDR3 DNA reads as TGTGCCAGCAGCCCCTCCCCCACTAGCGGGGGGGCCTATGAGCAGTTCTTC.

This clonotype was recorded many times. The gene calls are TRBV4-3 and TRBJ2-3, with 8 bases identical to TRBD1. The germline CDR1 and CDR2 sequences are LGHNA and YSLEER. With 1 base clipped from V and 6 bases from J, the junction kept 6 bases outside the gene matches. This CDR3 has 15 residues. This CDR3 reads CASSQAAGGWDTQYF. DNA of the CDR3: TGCGCCAGCAGCCAAGCGGCAGGGGGCTGGGATACGCAGTATTTT.

There are a few counts of this clonotype. The V and J genes are TRBV5-1 and TRBJ1-6; TRBD1 agrees at 9 bases. The CDR3 extends over 15 amino acids. The ends lost 8 bases at V and 7 bases at J; junction bases unmatched: 10. From germline, CDR1 is SGHRS and CDR2 YFSETQ. Written as DNA, the CDR3 is TGCGCCAGTCGCGGGGACAGGGCCTCCAATTCACCCCTCCACTTT. Its protein product is CASRGDRASNSPLHF.